The 9 T cell receptor beta chains given below trace back to one sample, sequenced in a study of CD8+ T cells in alopecia areata. Extracted RNA was reverse transcribed, and the resulting cDNA served as sequencing template. Clones were read by immunoSEQ multiplex PCR, and TCRdb kept only the in-frame ones, dropping some. Among 120,000 to 150,000 clones listed, approximately 60% were seen once. Sequenced sample: CD8+ T cells sorted from blood. The source is a human donor in good health.

This sequence joins TRBV29-1 and TRBJ2-2; the D is unclear. This CDR3 has 12 amino acids. Germline loops: CDR1 SQVTM, CDR2 ANQGSEA. The CDR3 sequence: CSGLGSTGELFF. The CDR3 DNA is TGCTCCGGGCTGGGGTCCACCGGGGAGCTGTTTTTT.

In its sample, this clone was seen a few times. This chain joins TRBV5-6 and TRBJ2-1, with TRBD2 matching 7 bases. Per the germline V gene, CDR1 is SGHDT and CDR2 is YYEEEE. This CDR3 comprises 14 residues. V dropped 7 bases and J dropped 4; count of bases not matched to a gene: 8. The CDR3 is CASEESGTYNEQFF. As DNA, the CDR3 is TGTGCCAGCGAAGAGAGCGGGACTTACAATGAGCAGTTCTTC.

The gene calls are TRBV11-2 and TRBJ2-1; the match to TRBD2 covers 12 bases. Per germline, CDR1 SGHAT and CDR2 FQNNGV. The CDR3 length is 17 residues. With V trimmed by 5 bases and J by 10 bases, 15 bases remained unmatched. CDR3: CASSPGLAGPNSKEQFF. CDR3 bases: TGTGCCAGCAGCCCCGGACTAGCGGGACCGAACTCCAAGGAGCAGTTCTTC. Variable domain in full (rest from reference TRBV11-2 and TRBJ2-1): EAGVAQSPRYKIIEKRQSVAFWCNPISGHATLYWYQQILGQGPKLLIQFQNNGVVDDSQLPKDRFSAERLKGVDSTLKIQPAKLEDSAVYLCASSPGLAGPNSKEQFFGPGTRLTVL.

This rearrangement joins TRBV6-5 to TRBJ2-3; weak D call: TRBD1 (5 bases). Germline CDR1 reads MNHEY; CDR2 reads SVGAGI. The CDR3 length is 14 residues. V was clipped by 4 bases and J by 3 bases, with 11 bases between them. The CDR3 sequence: CASSSQGATDTQYF. The CDR3 nucleotides are TGTGCCAGCAGTTCGCAGGGTGCGACAGATACGCAGTATTTT.

Comments on this clone: At one end, the junction sequence differs from germline, possibly due to a read error. V usage is TRBV7-7 and J usage is TRBJ2-5, with 8 positions matching TRBD1. The CDR3 totals 16 residues. Germline lookup yields CDR1 SSHAT and CDR2 FNYEAQ (reference sequence). The CDR3 here is CASSLGRPGTGETQYF. DNA for the CDR3: TGTGCTAGCAGCTTAGGGAGACCCGGGACAGGAGAGACCCAGTACTTC. Full variable domain (remainder filled in from reference TRBV7-7 and TRBJ2-5): GAGVSQSPRYKVTKRGQDVTLRCDPISSHATLYWYQQALGQGPEFLTYFNYEAQPDKSGLPSDRFSAERPEGSISTLTIQRTEQRDSAMYRCASSLGRPGTGETQYFGPGTRLLVL.

The table lists this clone with a few counts. The V call is TRBV6-5, the J call TRBJ2-7; TRBD2 agrees at 7 bases. The V segment lost 2 bases and the J segment 4 bases; nucleotides outside the gene matches: 8. The V gene's germline CDR1 is MNHEY and CDR2 SVGAGI. The CDR3 runs 15 residues. In DNA, the CDR3 is TGTGCCAGCAGTTACAGGGCGGGAGAAGCATACGAGCAGTACTTC. Amino acids: CASSYRAGEAYEQYF.

The genes are TRBV10-2 and TRBJ2-1; D is possibly TRBD2 (5 bases). This CDR3 is built from 15 residues. V gave up 6 bases and J gave up 4 bases, with 16 bases separating them. Germline V lookup: CDR1 WSHSY, CDR2 SAAADI. The CDR3 is CASRGELTPYNEQFF. In nucleotides, the CDR3 is TGCGCCAGCAGGGGAGAACTAACCCCTTACAATGAGCAGTTCTTC.

The table lists this clone with many counts. The gene calls are TRBV27 and TRBJ1-1; TRBD1 matches 9 bases. This CDR3 region has 15 residues. CDR1 and CDR2 from the germline V gene are MNHEY and SMNVEV (reference sequence). Germline trimming cut 5 bases from V and 1 base from J; bases unmatched to any gene: 5. CDR3 DNA: TGTGCCAGCAGTAAACGGACAGGGGCGAACACTGAAGCTTTCTTT. Its translation is CASSKRTGANTEAFF.

This clone is a singleton in its sample. The V gene is TRBV5-1, the J gene TRBJ2-1, with 14 nucleotides matching TRBD2. V was pared by 4 bases and J by 1 base, with 4 bases of the junction left unmatched. The V gene's germline CDR1 is SGHRS and CDR2 YFSETQ. The CDR3 runs 17 residues. The CDR3 region has the DNA TGCGCCAGCAGCCTGGGACTAGCGGGAGTATCCTACAATGAGCAGTTCTTC. It is translated as CASSLGLAGVSYNEQFF.